This passage covers 26 T cell receptor beta chains from one sample sequenced in a study of neurological immune-mediated disorders. Using its own MiXCR run on the 5' RACE reads, TCRdb lists one record per CDR3 protein. The table has just over 30,000 distinct CDR3 sequences, 5.5% to 6% seen once. Material: CD4+ T cells from blood. The source of these receptors is a woman aged 45-65 years in good health.

In this sample, this clonotype turned up many times. This rearrangement joins TRBV5-1 to TRBJ2-7; 7 positions match TRBD1. The CDR3 runs to 14 residues. Trimming removed 0 bases from V and 12 bases from J; junction bases left unmatched: 12. Per the germline V gene, CDR1 is SGHRS and CDR2 is YFSETQ. The CDR3 nucleotides read TGCGCCAGCAGCTTGGACCAAATGACAGGGCAAAGGTACTTC. Translation gives CASSLDQMTGQRYF.

This clonotype came up many times. This chain uses TRBV9 with TRBJ2-1; 8 bases map to TRBD2. V lost 8 bases, J lost 8 bases, and 9 bases stayed unmatched. CDR1 and CDR2 from the germline V gene are SGDLS and YYNGEE. This CDR3 comprises 13 residues. CDR3 protein: CASKRETGDEQFF. The CDR3 DNA sequence: TGTGCCAGTAAGCGGGAGACGGGAGATGAGCAGTTCTTC.

This clonotype has a count of ten or more. The chain combines TRBV24-1 with TRBJ2-7; 9 bases map to TRBD1. With V trimmed by 9 bases and J by 5 bases, 4 bases remained unmatched. The germline V gene encodes CDR1 KGHDR and CDR2 SFDVKD. The CDR3 runs 12 residues. The chain's CDR3 is CATAGTGHEQYF. CDR3 DNA: TGTGCCACCGCCGGGACAGGGCACGAGCAGTACTTC.

The table lists this clonotype with many counts. J is TRBJ1-2 and V is TRBV20-1, with D possibly matching TRBD1 (5 bases). Germline lookup yields CDR1 DFQATT and CDR2 SNEGSKA (reference sequence). The germline V and J ends were trimmed by 5 bases and 7 bases, with 20 bases remaining between them. CDR3 length: 14 amino acids. CDR3 nucleotides: TGCAGTGCTCGGGGGGACCCCGCTACGGGTGGCTACACCTTC. Translation gives CSARGDPATGGYTF.

This clonotype was found many times. The rearrangement uses TRBV6-2 or TRBV6-3 and TRBJ2-1; D is undetermined. This CDR3 is 12 amino acids long. Germline V lookup: CDR1 MNHEY, CDR2 SVGEGT. V was clipped by 2 bases and J by 9 bases, with 8 bases between them. CDR3 amino acids: CASSYPVPEQFF. CDR3 coding DNA: TGTGCCAGCAGTTACCCGGTCCCTGAGCAGTTCTTC.

The chain carries TRBV6-5 and TRBJ2-3; D perhaps matches TRBD2 (6 bases). Trimming pared 1 base from V and 6 bases from J, leaving 17 bases between. The CDR3 runs 16 residues. The germline gives CDR1 MNHEY, CDR2 SVGAGI. The CDR3 nucleotides are TGTGCCAGCAGTTACTTTCAGGCGGGATGGGGCGATACGCAGTATTTT. Residues: CASSYFQAGWGDTQYF.

V and J are TRBV7-9 and TRBJ2-1; 14 positions match TRBD2. Germline CDR1 and CDR2: SEHNR and FQNEAQ (reference sequence). Trimming removed 6 bases from V and 9 bases from J; junction bases left unmatched: 4. The CDR3 is made up of 14 amino acids. The CDR3 region is CASSGTSGSSEQFF. Here the CDR3 DNA reads TGTGCCAGCAGTGGGACTAGCGGGAGTTCTGAGCAGTTCTTC.

This clonotype was counted ten times or more. The chain couples TRBV4-1 to TRBJ2-7; 10 nucleotides line up with TRBD2. Germline CDR1 reads MGHRA; CDR2 reads YSYEKL. Unmatched junction bases numbered 17, after V lost 2 bases and J lost 4 bases. The CDR3 spans 19 residues. The CDR3 DNA sequence: TGCGCCAGCAGCCAAACCCCGACCCCGGGACTAGCGAGACCTTACGAGCAGTACTTC. It is translated as CASSQTPTPGLARPYEQYF.

This clonotype was seen at least ten times. This chain uses TRBV20-1 with TRBJ1-2; 7 positions agree with TRBD1. Germline V gives CDR1 DFQATT, CDR2 SNEGSKA (reference sequence). The V segment lost 6 bases and the J segment 5 bases; nucleotides outside the gene matches: 12. This CDR3 comprises 14 residues. The CDR3 DNA follows: TGCAGTGCAACCACAGGGGAGAAATCATATGGCTACACCTTC. Protein sequence: CSATTGEKSYGYTF.

This clonotype was counted many times. This rearrangement joins TRBV6-2 or TRBV6-3 to TRBJ2-5; 8 nucleotides agree with TRBD2. Germline V gene lookup returns CDR1 MNHEY and CDR2 SVGEGT. The ends lost 5 bases at V and 5 bases at J; junction bases unmatched: 13. The CDR3 consists of 16 residues. Here the CDR3 reads CASSQMGSGRVETQYF. DNA of the CDR3: TGTGCCAGCAGTCAGATGGGGAGCGGGAGAGTGGAGACCCAGTACTTC.

This clonotype was recorded at least ten times. The chain employs TRBV20-1 and TRBJ2-7; D possibly uses TRBD1 or TRBD2 (5 bases each). Germline CDR1 reads DFQATT; CDR2 reads SNEGSKA (reference sequence). Trimming stripped 0 bases from V and 5 bases from J, with 23 bases between. The CDR3 loop spans 17 amino acids. CDR3 in amino acids: CSARDSYLALGVHEQYF. As DNA, the CDR3 is TGCAGTGCTAGAGATTCTTACTTGGCTTTGGGGGTCCACGAGCAGTACTTC.

At least ten counts were recorded for this clonotype. J is TRBJ1-5 and V is TRBV7-8, with a tentative D call TRBD1 (6 bases). Germline-derived CDR1 and CDR2 are SGHVS and FQNEAQ. The V end lost 1 base, the J end lost 2 bases, and 15 bases lay between the germline ends. The CDR3 is 17 amino acids. For the CDR3, the DNA is TGTGCCAGCAGCTTAGACGTTGGGGGGCGAGGCAATCAGCCCCAGCATTTT. This gives the protein CASSLDVGGRGNQPQHF.

This clonotype was seen repeatedly, ten times or more. This rearrangement joins TRBV5-4 to TRBJ1-5; D is unclear. CDR1 SGHNT and CDR2 YYREEE come from the germline V gene (reference sequence). Trimming took off 0 bases at V and 3 bases at J, with 10 bases between the two ends. The CDR3 has 15 amino acids. CDR3 coding DNA: TGTGCCAGCAGCTTGGCTTCGGATCCCAATCAGCCCCAGCATTTT. Protein sequence: CASSLASDPNQPQHF.

This clonotype was observed at least ten times. V and J are TRBV4-2 and TRBJ2-1; 7 nucleotides agree with TRBD2. The CDR3 loop spans 17 amino acids. J was trimmed by 4 bases and V by 0 bases; bases with no gene match: 9. Germline V gene data show CDR1 as LGHNA and CDR2 as YNFKEQ. In nucleotides, the CDR3 is TGTGCCAGCAGCCAAGATCGATTGGCGGGGGTGTACAATGAGCAGTTCTTC. Translating it yields CASSQDRLAGVYNEQFF.

This clonotype appeared many times. J is TRBJ1-4 and V is TRBV20-1; D is ambiguous. Germline CDR1 and CDR2: DFQATT and SNEGSKA (reference sequence). The CDR3 has 14 residues. V lost 1 base to trimming and J lost 5 bases, with 11 bases between them. In nucleotides, the CDR3 is TGCAGTGCTAGAGTAGGAACGAGGAATGAAAAACTGTTTTTT. Translation: CSARVGTRNEKLFF.

This clonotype came up many times. The chain couples TRBV5-1 to TRBJ2-3; TRBD1 matches at 8 bases. CDR1 and CDR2 from the germline V gene are SGHRS and YFSETQ. The trim removed 1 base at V and 5 bases at J, leaving 6 bases unmatched. The CDR3 is 15 amino acids. CDR3 protein: CASSLNGQGLDTQYF. In nucleotides, the CDR3 is TGCGCCAGCAGCTTGAACGGACAGGGCTTAGATACGCAGTATTTT. Filled out from reference TRBV5-1 and TRBJ2-3, the complete variable domain reads KAGVTQTPRYLIKTRGQQVTLSCSPISGHRSVSWYQQTPGQGLQFLFEYFSETQRNKGNFPGRFSGRQFSNSRSEMNVSTLELGDSALYLCASSLNGQGLDTQYFGPGTRLTVL.

This clonotype has at least ten counts. This sequence joins TRBV5-1 and TRBJ2-2, with a tentative D call TRBD1 (6 bases). V lost 6 bases to trimming and J lost 1 base, with 10 bases between them. CDR3 length: 14 amino acids. Germline CDR1 is SGHRS and CDR2 is YFSETQ. CDR3 nucleotides: TGCGCCAGCACCCCGGGACAGAACACCGGGGAGCTGTTTTTT. Translation: CASTPGQNTGELFF.

This clonotype was seen ten or more times. The J gene is TRBJ1-2, the V gene TRBV4-2; 10 nucleotides match TRBD1. After removal of 4 bases from V and 1 base from J, the junction contained 6 bases not matched to a gene. The germline gives CDR1 LGHNA, CDR2 YNFKEQ. This CDR3 region has 16 residues. The CDR3 bases are TGTGCCAGCAGCCCCACCGGGACAGGGGTTAACTATGGCTACACCTTC. This gives the protein CASSPTGTGVNYGYTF.

This clonotype occurred many times. The V call is TRBV7-3, the J call TRBJ2-3; TRBD2 aligns across 13 bases. This CDR3 is built from 16 residues. V dropped 4 bases and J dropped 0; count of bases not matched to a gene: 1. Germline V gives CDR1 SGHTA, CDR2 FQGTGA. CDR3 in amino acids: CASSWTSGGSTDTQYF. The CDR3 DNA reads as TGTGCCAGCAGCTGGACTAGCGGGGGTAGCACAGATACGCAGTATTTT.

This clonotype was picked up many times. The chain combines TRBV5-1 with TRBJ1-1; TRBD1 aligns across 7 bases. V shed 3 bases and J 5 bases; nucleotides not matched to a gene: 7. Looked up from germline, CDR1 is SGHRS and CDR2 is YFSETQ. The CDR3 spans 14 residues. CDR3 protein: CASSWGDRTTEAFF. DNA for the CDR3: TGCGCCAGCAGCTGGGGGGACAGAACTACTGAAGCTTTCTTT. The full variable domain, in which reference TRBV5-1 and TRBJ1-1 provide the parts outside the CDR3, is KAGVTQTPRYLIKTRGQQVTLSCSPISGHRSVSWYQQTPGQGLQFLFEYFSETQRNKGNFPGRFSGRQFSNSRSEMNVSTLELGDSALYLCASSWGDRTTEAFFGQGTRLTVV.

This clonotype was recorded many times. The chain joins TRBV5-1 to TRBJ2-7; the D gene is possibly TRBD1 (5 bases). The CDR3 contains 16 residues. Trimming pared 0 bases from V and 2 bases from J, leaving 15 bases between. In germline, CDR1 is SGHRS, CDR2 YFSETQ. This CDR3 is CASSLDPAGIPYEQYF. The CDR3 DNA is TGCGCCAGCAGCTTGGACCCGGCAGGGATACCCTACGAGCAGTACTTC.

This clonotype was detected many times. The junction differs from germline at one of its ends, possibly a read error. This sequence joins TRBV20-1 and TRBJ2-7; the D gene is possibly TRBD2 (5 bases). The length of the CDR3 is 14 residues. The germline CDR1 and CDR2 sequences are DFQATT and SNEGSKA (reference sequence). The CDR3 bases are TGCGGTGCTACCGATATCGGCGCGGGCTACGAGCAGTACTTC. This codes for CGATDIGAGYEQYF.

This clonotype came up many times. The V gene is TRBV28, the J gene TRBJ2-7, with D uncertain. V gave up 3 bases and J gave up 4 bases, with 7 bases separating them. Germline lookup yields CDR1 MDHEN and CDR2 SYDVKM. The CDR3 spans 12 residues. CDR3 bases: TGTGCCAGCAGTTTGGGAAAGTACGAGCAGTACTTC. Amino acid sequence: CASSLGKYEQYF.

This clonotype came up many times. The V and J genes are TRBV9 and TRBJ1-1; a weak D match, TRBD1 (5 bases). Trimming left V 4 bases short and J 6 bases short, with 16 bases between. This CDR3 has 14 residues. Germline V gene data show CDR1 as SGDLS and CDR2 as YYNGEE. In nucleotides, the CDR3 is TGTGCCAGCAGCCCCGCCTGGGGGGGGTCTGAAGCTTTCTTT. Protein: CASSPAWGGSEAFF.

Many counts were recorded for this clonotype. The J gene is TRBJ2-7, the V gene TRBV9, with TRBD1 identical over 10 bases. Germline values: CDR1 SGDLS, CDR2 YYNGEE. V shed 2 bases, J shed 6 bases, and the junction held 5 bases outside the gene matches. The CDR3 is 14 amino acids. CDR3 protein: CASSVGGQGSEQYF. The CDR3 coding sequence is TGTGCCAGCAGCGTGGGGGGACAGGGGTCCGAGCAGTACTTC.

The rearrangement uses TRBV11-3 and TRBJ2-7, with 7 bases aligning to TRBD2. Germline V lookup: CDR1 SGHNT, CDR2 YENEEA. The CDR3 sequence is 14 residues long. Trimming at V came to 5 bases and at J to 4 bases, leaving 8 bases not matched to a gene. CDR3 loop: CASSLGEGPYEQYF. The CDR3 coding sequence is TGTGCCAGCAGCCTCGGGGAGGGCCCATACGAGCAGTACTTC.